The T cell receptor (beta chain) described here comes from a study of vaccination and CD4 T cells after COVID-19. Study overall: Each participant underwent a two-dose regimen of either the BNT162b2 or the mRNA-1273 vaccine.

Treatment denoted: roughly 11-day PBMC culture with coronavirus spike peptide pools or control peptides (ViraFEST assay). Before TCRs were sequenced, ViraFEST expanded antigen-specific T cells with peptide pools. There were positive PCR dates ranging from March to December 2020, all predating US Alpha, Beta and Delta variants. Per well, 2 million to 2.5 million PBMCs were cultured in the presence of approximately 10 IU/ml IL-2 and around 10 ug/ml peptide pools. This clonotype showed up just a few times. What it binds is not known. CDR3 length equals 17 residues. Germline V gives CDR1 LNHDA, CDR2 SQIVND (reference sequence). Trimming removed 7 bases from V and 0 bases from J, with 18 bases in between. Cultured CD4+ T-cell DNA underwent Oncomine TCR Beta short-read sequencing. Using its own MiXCR run on the PCR reads, TCRdb lists one record per CDR3 protein. The sample includes 22,000 or so distinct CDR3 sequences, about two fifths seen only once; the top ten take under 15%.

The chain has TRBV19 and TRBJ2-2; D remains ambiguous. This TCR was recovered from a human donor who had recovered from COVID-19. What was sequenced was CD4+ T cells from blood, cultured in vitro. The DNA of the CDR3 is TGTGCCAGTAACCTCACGCCCAAAAAACCGAACACCGGGGAGCTGTTTTTT. Translated, it gives CASNLTPKKPNTGELFF.